This T cell receptor (beta chain) was retrieved from a study of cytomegalovirus exposure and HLA in healthy donors. The study, taken as a whole, reports: In a later analysis, donors in an Asian-associated ancestry cluster reportedly had fewer N-insertions in productive TCRs than the cohort mean.

This CDR3 contains 16 residues. Germline CDR1 is MNHNS and CDR2 is SASEGT. The trim removed 0 bases at V and 4 bases at J, leaving 4 bases unmatched. Primers included in the PCR were 60 Vbeta and 13 Jbeta primers. Method: immunoSEQ multiplex PCR; TCRdb's copy keeps in-frame clones and lacks some. The table includes roughly 120,000 clones, approximately 78% detected once. A remark on this clone: Its antigen is unidentified.

This receptor was identified in a woman aged 35 to 49 in good health and CMV-seropositive. Input material: PBMCs. This chain links TRBV6-1 with TRBJ2-3; 10 bases are a match to TRBD1. This CDR3 reads CASSEARDRGPDTQYF. The CDR3 coding sequence is TGTGCCAGCAGTGAAGCGAGGGACAGGGGACCAGATACGCAGTATTTT.